This entry lists 28 T cell receptor beta chains sequenced from one sample in a study of cytomegalovirus exposure and HLA in healthy donors (TCRdb year 2017). Library prep was done by the immunoSEQ multiplex PCR assay. TCRdb obtained this table from immuneACCESS and retained in-frame rearrangements with V and J assigned. These tables miss some clones; where compared with another copy, unresolved V genes account for less than half of the shortfall, and the remainder is unexplained. The sample profile shows about 69,000 clones; roughly 95% of them were found once. The biggest ten clones account for 4.5% of the sample. The sequenced sample was PBMCs. All receptors come from a woman aged 18-29 years in good health and CMV-seropositive.

A single count supports this clone. The chain employs TRBV19 and TRBJ2-1, with TRBD2 matching 9 bases. The germline gives CDR1 LNHDA, CDR2 SQIVND (reference sequence). CDR3 length: 15 residues. V was pared by 3 bases and J by 6 bases, with 6 bases of the junction left unmatched. CDR3 nucleotides: TGTGCCAGTAGTATGTTGGCGGGAGGGCCCAATGAGCAGTTCTTC. The encoded protein is CASSMLAGGPNEQFF.

The J gene is TRBJ1-1, the V gene TRBV13; D is ambiguous. Germline V lookup: CDR1 PRHDT, CDR2 FYEKMQ (reference sequence). Trimming cost V 5 bases and J 4 bases, with 14 bases left between them. The CDR3 spans 14 residues. Here the CDR3 reads CASSEAALGTEAFF. CDR3 DNA: TGTGCCAGCAGCGAAGCGGCTCTGGGCACTGAAGCTTTCTTT.

This sequence joins TRBV30 and TRBJ1-4; D not resolved. V gave up 0 bases and J gave up 8 bases, with 10 bases separating them. Per germline, CDR1 GTSNPN and CDR2 SVGIG (reference sequence). CDR3 size: 13 residues. CDR3 bases: TGTGCCTGGAGTGTCTCTGAGAAAGAAAAACTGTTTTTT. The encoded protein is CAWSVSEKEKLFF.

The chain is built from TRBV7-9 and TRBJ2-1; D gene ambiguous. Germline-derived CDR1 and CDR2 are SEHNR and FQNEAQ (reference sequence). The germline V and J ends were trimmed by 1 base and 7 bases, with 5 bases remaining between them. The CDR3 has 12 residues. The DNA of the CDR3 is TGTGCCAGCAGCTTAGTACTGAATGAGCAGTTCTTC. Translated, it gives CASSLVLNEQFF.

The chain employs TRBV28 and TRBJ2-4; D possibly corresponds to TRBD1 (6 bases). CDR1 is MDHEN and CDR2 is SYDVKM in the germline V gene. This CDR3 comprises 14 residues. V was clipped by 3 bases and J by 4 bases, with 10 bases between them. CDR3 loop: CASSFPDRKNIQYF. For the CDR3, the DNA is TGTGCCAGCAGTTTTCCGGACAGAAAAAACATTCAGTACTTC.

This chain uses TRBV29-1 with TRBJ2-3, with D perhaps TRBD2 (6 bases). The V gene lost 7 bases and the J gene lost 5 bases, with 16 bases spanning the gap. The CDR3 is made up of 13 amino acids. Germline-derived CDR1 and CDR2 are SQVTM and ANQGSEA. This chain's CDR3 is CSAGAVGGDTQYF. CDR3 DNA: TGCAGCGCCGGGGCTGTGGGAGGAGATACGCAGTATTTT.

The rearrangement uses TRBV11-2 and TRBJ2-7; 12 bases are a match to TRBD2. The V gene's germline CDR1 is SGHAT and CDR2 FQNNGV. The CDR3 has 14 amino acids. J gave up 3 bases and V 6 bases, and 3 bases lay outside the gene matches. CDR3 sequence (DNA): TGTGCCAGCAGGACTAGCGGGAGCCTCTACGAGCAGTACTTC. Protein product: CASRTSGSLYEQYF. Variable domain in full (rest from reference TRBV11-2 and TRBJ2-7): EAGVAQSPRYKIIEKRQSVAFWCNPISGHATLYWYQQILGQGPKLLIQFQNNGVVDDSQLPKDRFSAERLKGVDSTLKIQPAKLEDSAVYLCASRTSGSLYEQYFGPGTRLTVT.

The rearrangement uses TRBV27 and TRBJ2-2; D is possibly TRBD2 (6 bases). Trimming shortened V by 4 bases and J by 5 bases, and 23 bases separated the two germline ends. Germline CDR1 reads MNHEY; CDR2 reads SMNVEV (reference sequence). The CDR3 extends over 18 amino acids. The CDR3, as DNA: TGTGCCAGCAGTTGGAAGGCGGGACTCCAGGGCGGGACCGGGGAGCTGTTTTTT. It encodes CASSWKAGLQGGTGELFF.

This chain connects TRBV5-4 to TRBJ2-2; tentatively, D is TRBD1 (5 bases). CDR1 and CDR2 (germline): SGHNT, YYREEE (reference sequence). The CDR3 covers 14 residues. Trimming stripped 1 base from V and 6 bases from J, with 10 bases between. CDR3 bases: TGTGCCAGCAGCTTGAGTTCAGGGTCCGGGGAGCTGTTTTTT. It translates to CASSLSSGSGELFF.

J is TRBJ2-3 and V is TRBV5-3; 8 positions agree with TRBD2. Being an ORF, TRBV5-3 has a function that is uncertain. This CDR3 contains 15 residues. The trim removed 2 bases at V and 6 bases at J, leaving 8 bases unmatched. This chain's CDR3 is CARSFVGGRWDTQYF. CDR3 nucleotide sequence: TGTGCCAGAAGCTTTGTGGGCGGGAGGTGGGATACGCAGTATTTT.

Turning to this clone: One end of the junction fails to match germline, which may point to a read error. J is TRBJ2-3 and V is TRBV7-2, with D tentatively TRBD2 (6 bases). The CDR3 consists of 11 residues. Germline CDR1 reads SGHTA; CDR2 reads FQGNSA. The CDR3 loop is CASSSSSATDF. The CDR3 region has the DNA TGTGCCAGCAGCTCGTCTAGCGCCACGGATTTT.

The chain has TRBV9 and TRBJ2-5; TRBD2 matches 11 bases. The CDR3 is 17 residues long. Trimming at V came to 0 bases and at J to 3 bases, leaving 7 bases not matched to a gene. The germline CDR1 and CDR2 sequences are SGDLS and YYNGEE. CDR3 coding DNA: TGTGCCAGCAGCGTAGAGGGTGCGACTAGCGGGAAAGAGACCCAGTACTTC. The encoded protein is CASSVEGATSGKETQYF.

The rearrangement uses TRBV7-2 and TRBJ2-1; 10 bases align to TRBD2. Trimming cost V 5 bases and J 4 bases; bases outside gene matches: 2. CDR3 length equals 14 residues. Germline V gene data show CDR1 as SGHTA and CDR2 as FQGNSA. Written as DNA, the CDR3 is TGTGCCAGCAGCACGGGACTAGCGTACAATGAGCAGTTCTTC. Residues: CASSTGLAYNEQFF.

The rearrangement uses TRBV5-1 and TRBJ2-1, with D possibly TRBD2 on 5 matching bases. Germline V gene sequence: CDR1 SGHRS, CDR2 YFSETQ. V was pared by 1 base and J by 7 bases, with 15 bases between. This CDR3 comprises 15 residues. The CDR3 spells CASSLRVAQGNEQFF. The CDR3 DNA follows: TGCGCCAGCAGCTTGAGGGTAGCGCAAGGGAATGAGCAGTTCTTC.

The chain links TRBV2 to TRBJ2-1; D is possibly TRBD2 (6 bases). With 6 bases removed from V and 5 bases from J, the gap between germline ends came to 17 bases. Germline V gene data show CDR1 as SNHLY and CDR2 as FYNNEI. The CDR3 is made up of 15 amino acids. CDR3 residues: CASREGSWTDNEQFF. The DNA of the CDR3 is TGTGCCAGCAGGGAGGGAAGTTGGACGGACAATGAGCAGTTCTTC. Looking up the rest from reference TRBV2 and TRBJ2-1 gives the full variable domain: EPEVTQTPSHQVTQMGQEVILRCVPISNHLYFYWYRQILGQKVEFLVSFYNNEISEKSEIFDDQFSVERPDGSNFTLKIRSTKLEDSAMYFCASREGSWTDNEQFFGPGTRLTVL.

The chain uses TRBV7-2 and TRBJ2-2; a weak D match, TRBD2 (5 bases). Between the trimmed V and J ends, which lost 3 bases and 7 bases, there was a span of 15 bases. The CDR3 spans 15 residues. The germline V gene encodes CDR1 SGHTA and CDR2 FQGNSA. The CDR3 DNA sequence: TGTGCCAGCAGCTTTGGGCTAGCCGTGGGCGGGGAGCTGTTTTTT. It translates to CASSFGLAVGGELFF. Drawing the rest from reference TRBV7-2 and TRBJ2-2, the complete variable domain is GAGVSQSPSNKVTEKGKDVELRCDPISGHTALYWYRQSLGQGLEFLIYFQGNSAPDKSGLPSDRFSAERTGGSVSTLTIQRTQQEDSAVYLCASSFGLAVGGELFFGEGSRLTVL.

The chain uses TRBV11-3 and TRBJ2-7; tentatively, D is TRBD1 (5 bases). Trimming took off 2 bases at V and 2 bases at J, with 7 bases between the two ends. Per the germline V gene, CDR1 is SGHNT and CDR2 is YENEEA. The CDR3 has 13 residues. The CDR3 loop reads CASSLTGTYEQYF. DNA of the CDR3: TGTGCCAGCAGCTTAACAGGTACCTACGAGCAGTACTTC.

J is TRBJ2-3 and V is TRBV7-3; 7 positions match TRBD1. V trimming: 5 bases; J trimming: 0 bases; junction bases outside the gene matches: 11. Germline V gene data show CDR1 as SGHTA and CDR2 as FQGTGA. This CDR3 is 17 amino acids long. CDR3 amino acids: CASSLRTGATSTDTQYF. CDR3 nucleotide sequence: TGTGCCAGCAGCCTTAGGACAGGAGCAACTAGCACAGATACGCAGTATTTT.

The genes are TRBV6-6 and TRBJ2-5; 8 bases align to TRBD2. V was pared by 6 bases and J by 4 bases, with 4 bases of the junction left unmatched. CDR3 length: 13 amino acids. CDR1 MNHNY and CDR2 SVGAGI come from the germline V gene (reference sequence). CDR3 loop: CASSYLAGETQYF. The CDR3 DNA reads as TGTGCCAGCAGCTACCTAGCGGGAGAGACCCAGTACTTC.

This CDR3 is CASSQGGSGSWGDNEQFF. The CDR3 DNA is TGCGCCAGCAGCCAAGGGGGCAGCGGGAGCTGGGGGGACAATGAGCAGTTCTTC. The J gene is TRBJ2-1, the V gene TRBV4-3, with TRBD2 identical over 8 bases. V trimming: 1 base; J trimming: 5 bases; junction bases outside the gene matches: 13. CDR1 is LGHNA, CDR2 YSLEER, per germline. The CDR3 runs to 18 residues.

This chain connects TRBV6-1 to TRBJ2-1; 13 bases are a match to TRBD2. The germline V gene encodes CDR1 MNHNS and CDR2 SASEGT. The CDR3 runs to 15 residues. J was trimmed by 10 bases and V by 3 bases; bases with no gene match: 6. This CDR3 is CASSDRLAGGPEQFF. The CDR3 bases are TGTGCCAGCAGTGATAGACTAGCGGGAGGCCCGGAGCAGTTCTTC.

The V and J genes are TRBV6-6 and TRBJ1-2, with a possible D match to TRBD1 (6 bases). Trimming removed 6 bases at V and 4 bases at J, with 15 bases between. The CDR3 is 14 residues long. Germline CDR1 reads MNHNY; CDR2 reads SVGAGI (reference sequence). The CDR3 DNA is TGTGCCAGCAGCCCAACCGACAGGAGCTATGGCTACACCTTC. Protein: CASSPTDRSYGYTF.

The sample holds one count of this clone. The chain has TRBV7-3 and TRBJ1-1, with a weak D call TRBD1 (5 bases). The germline V gene encodes CDR1 SGHTA and CDR2 FQGTGA. The CDR3 sequence is 14 residues long. The germline V and J ends were trimmed by 5 bases and 5 bases, with 15 bases remaining between them. CDR3 loop: CASSPTGGGTEAFF. For the CDR3, the DNA is TGTGCCAGCAGCCCGACGGGGGGGGGTACTGAAGCTTTCTTT. Full variable domain (rest looked up from reference TRBV7-3 and TRBJ1-1): GAGVSQTPSNKVTEKGKYVELRCDPISGHTALYWYRQSLGQGPEFLIYFQGTGAADDSGLPNDRFFAVRPEGSVSTLKIQRTERGDSAVYLCASSPTGGGTEAFFGQGTRLTVV.

This chain uses TRBV11-2 with TRBJ1-5; D might be TRBD1 (6 bases). The CDR3 contains 20 residues. Trimming cost V 0 bases and J 2 bases, with 23 bases left between them. CDR1 SGHAT and CDR2 FQNNGV come from the germline V gene. This CDR3 is CASSLEGVGQGIDCNQPQHF. In DNA, the CDR3 is TGTGCCAGCAGCTTAGAGGGGGTCGGGCAGGGGATTGATTGCAATCAGCCCCAGCATTTT.

The chain links TRBV6-5 to TRBJ1-3; possibly TRBD1 for D (5 bases). Deletions cut 2 bases from V and 10 bases from J, with 15 bases between. The CDR3 length is 14 residues. Germline CDR1 is MNHEY and CDR2 is SVGAGI. The CDR3 coding sequence is TGTGCCAGCAGTTACAGCGGGGGGGATAGTACCATATATTTT. Its protein product is CASSYSGGDSTIYF.

The chain links TRBV7-9 to TRBJ2-2, with 11 bases matching TRBD2. After removal of 1 base from V and 3 bases from J, the junction contained 7 bases not matched to a gene. Germline V lookup: CDR1 SEHNR, CDR2 FQNEAQ (reference sequence). The CDR3 consists of 18 residues. The CDR3 nucleotides are TGTGCCAGCAGCTTAGTGAATAGCGGGAGGGATGACACCGGGGAGCTGTTTTTT. Its translation is CASSLVNSGRDDTGELFF. The full variable domain, in which reference TRBV7-9 and TRBJ2-2 provide the parts outside the CDR3, is DTGVSQNPRHKITKRGQNVTFRCDPISEHNRLYWYRQTLGQGPEFLTYFQNEAQLEKSRLLSDRFSAERPKGSFSTLEIQRTEQGDSAMYLCASSLVNSGRDDTGELFFGEGSRLTVL.

The J gene is TRBJ1-1, the V gene TRBV5-1; 9 bases agree with TRBD1. The CDR3 is 15 residues long. V was clipped by 4 bases and J by 3 bases; unmatched bases: 7. Germline CDR1 and CDR2: SGHRS and YFSETQ. This CDR3 reads CASSGTGFRDTEAFF. DNA for the CDR3: TGCGCCAGCAGCGGGACAGGGTTTAGGGACACTGAAGCTTTCTTT.

The V and J genes are TRBV30 and TRBJ2-7; D is possibly TRBD1 (6 bases). The V end was cut by 0 bases, the J end by 4 bases, with 13 bases between. Per germline, CDR1 GTSNPN and CDR2 SVGIG (reference sequence). The CDR3 covers 14 residues. The CDR3 DNA reads as TGTGCCTGGAGTGTACATGGACAGCGATACGAGCAGTACTTC. Protein product: CAWSVHGQRYEQYF.